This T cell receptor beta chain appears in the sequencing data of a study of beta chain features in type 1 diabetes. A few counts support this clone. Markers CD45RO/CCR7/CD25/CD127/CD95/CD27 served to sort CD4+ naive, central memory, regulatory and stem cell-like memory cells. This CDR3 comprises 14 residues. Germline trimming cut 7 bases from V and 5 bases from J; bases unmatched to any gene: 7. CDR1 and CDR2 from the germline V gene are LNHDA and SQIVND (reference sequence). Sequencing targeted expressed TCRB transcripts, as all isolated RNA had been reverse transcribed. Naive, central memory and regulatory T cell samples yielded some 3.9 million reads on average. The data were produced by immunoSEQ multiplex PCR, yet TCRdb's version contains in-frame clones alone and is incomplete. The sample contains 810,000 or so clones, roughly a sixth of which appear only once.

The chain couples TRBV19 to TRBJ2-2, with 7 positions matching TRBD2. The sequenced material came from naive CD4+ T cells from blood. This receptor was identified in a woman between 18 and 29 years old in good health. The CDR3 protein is CASTEAGLTGELFF. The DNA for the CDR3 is TGTGCCAGTACCGAAGCGGGGCTTACCGGGGAGCTGTTTTTT.